A single sample gave rise to the 21 T cell receptor beta chains below, sequenced in a study of T cell responses to AZD1222 COVID-19 vaccine. Repertoires were generated with immunoSEQ multiplex PCR, while TCRdb's copy carries only in-frame clones and drops some. The top ten hold around 2.5% of the sample, which has 150,000 to 200,000 clones, 75% to 90% seen once. This material consisted of peripheral blood, taken on day 0 of MenACWY control vaccination. All receptors come from an adult in good health.

The rearrangement links TRBV7-9 to TRBJ2-7; D call uncertain. This CDR3 comprises 14 residues. V was cut by 0 bases and J by 2 bases, with 8 bases left in between. The germline V gene has CDR1 SEHNR and CDR2 FQNEAQ (reference sequence). DNA of the CDR3: TGTGCCAGCAGCTTAGCGAGTCAAACCTACGAGCAGTACTTC. This translates into CASSLASQTYEQYF.

The genes are TRBV3-1 (or the pseudogene TRBV3-2) and TRBJ2-7; D perhaps matches TRBD1 (5 bases). V was trimmed by 4 bases and J by 3 bases, leaving 13 bases between them. Germline V lookup: CDR1 LGHDT, CDR2 YNNKEL (reference sequence). The CDR3 runs 14 residues. The CDR3 sequence: CASSPTAGHYEQYF. CDR3 sequence (DNA): TGTGCCAGCAGCCCCACGGCAGGGCACTACGAGCAGTACTTC.

The chain has TRBV19 and TRBJ2-1; 8 bases align to TRBD2. V dropped 6 bases and J dropped 7; count of bases not matched to a gene: 8. Per germline, CDR1 LNHDA and CDR2 SQIVND (reference sequence). The CDR3 has 14 amino acids. This chain's CDR3 is CASRVWASGNEQFF. The CDR3 DNA sequence: TGTGCCAGTAGGGTTTGGGCTAGCGGGAATGAGCAGTTCTTC.

V is TRBV3-1 (or the pseudogene TRBV3-2) and J is TRBJ1-1; D ambiguous. The germline gives CDR1 LGHDT, CDR2 YNNKEL (reference sequence). The germline V and J ends were trimmed by 4 bases and 1 base, with 13 bases remaining between them. The CDR3 length is 15 residues. The CDR3 DNA follows: TGTGCCAGCAGCCTTACCGTCCTGGGGAACACTGAAGCTTTCTTT. The encoded protein is CASSLTVLGNTEAFF.

This chain joins TRBV7-9 and TRBJ2-4; D not certain. This CDR3 has 15 residues. The ends were cut back, 0 bases at V and 0 bases at J, with 6 bases in the middle. Germline V CDR1 and CDR2: SEHNR, FQNEAQ (reference sequence). CDR3 sequence reads: CASSLAEIAKNIQYF. DNA of the CDR3: TGTGCCAGCAGCTTAGCAGAGATAGCCAAAAACATTCAGTACTTC.

The rearrangement links TRBV19 to TRBJ2-3; D remains ambiguous. Trimming pared 1 base from V and 1 base from J, leaving 6 bases between. Germline V gives CDR1 LNHDA, CDR2 SQIVND (reference sequence). The CDR3 totals 14 residues. The CDR3 loop is CASSIGVGTDTQYF. The CDR3 DNA is TGTGCCAGTAGTATAGGTGTGGGCACAGATACGCAGTATTTT. Full variable domain (outside the CDR3, taken from reference TRBV19 and TRBJ2-3): DGGITQSPKYLFRKEGQNVTLSCEQNLNHDAMYWYRQDPGQGLRLIYYSQIVNDFQKGDIAEGYSVSREKKESFPLTVTSAQKNPTAFYLCASSIGVGTDTQYFGPGTRLTVL.

This rearrangement joins TRBV5-5 to TRBJ2-1, with D uncertain. The germline V gene has CDR1 SGHKS and CDR2 YYEKEE (reference sequence). The CDR3 length is 11 residues. The V and J ends lost 0 bases and 10 bases respectively, with 5 bases between them. The CDR3 sequence: CASSLVFEQFF. The DNA of the CDR3 is TGTGCCAGCAGCTTGGTATTCGAGCAGTTCTTC.

The chain joins TRBV5-1 to TRBJ1-1; TRBD1 is a possible D gene (5 bases). This CDR3 contains 15 residues. Trimming took 1 base from V and 5 from J, leaving 15 bases between them. Germline CDR1 and CDR2: SGHRS and YFSETQ. CDR3 nucleotide sequence: TGCGCCAGCAGCTTGAGGGGACGAAGAGAGACTGAAGCTTTCTTT. It translates to CASSLRGRRETEAFF. Based on the CDR3 plus reference TRBV5-1 and TRBJ1-1, the full variable domain is KAGVTQTPRYLIKTRGQQVTLSCSPISGHRSVSWYQQTPGQGLQFLFEYFSETQRNKGNFPGRFSGRQFSNSRSEMNVSTLELGDSALYLCASSLRGRRETEAFFGQGTRLTVV.

V usage is TRBV19 and J usage is TRBJ1-1; no clear D gene. Germline CDR1 LNHDA, CDR2 SQIVND (reference sequence). Deletions cut 7 bases from V and 1 base from J, with 16 bases between. CDR3 length: 15 residues. The CDR3 DNA reads as TGTGCCAGTAATGTTCGGATAATGCAGAACACTGAAGCTTTCTTT. Protein: CASNVRIMQNTEAFF.

This rearrangement joins TRBV7-9 to TRBJ1-1, with D perhaps matching TRBD1 (6 bases). The CDR3 sequence is 15 residues long. Germline-derived CDR1 and CDR2 are SEHNR and FQNEAQ (reference sequence). The V and J ends lost 5 bases and 4 bases respectively, with 17 bases between them. CDR3 coding DNA: TGTGCCAGCAGCCCAACCTGGGGGGCGGGCACTGAAGCTTTCTTT. It is translated as CASSPTWGAGTEAFF.

The chain employs TRBV4-1 and TRBJ2-7; the D gene is possibly TRBD2 (6 bases). Trimming cost V 4 bases and J 6 bases, with 19 bases left between them. Germline assignment: CDR1 MGHRA and CDR2 YSYEKL. This CDR3 is 15 amino acids long. CDR3 coding DNA: TGCGCCAGCAGCCCGGAGGACGTGGAGGGGCGCGAGCAGTACTTC. Its protein is CASSPEDVEGREQYF.

The chain employs TRBV28 and TRBJ1-5; 7 bases are a match to TRBD1. Germline V gives CDR1 MDHEN, CDR2 SYDVKM. J was trimmed by 0 bases and V by 4 bases; bases with no gene match: 6. This CDR3 spans 16 amino acids. The CDR3 loop is CASSSTGVRSNQPQHF. CDR3 nucleotide sequence: TGTGCCAGCAGTTCAACAGGGGTGCGTAGCAATCAGCCCCAGCATTTT. Supplemented by reference TRBV28 and TRBJ1-5, the full variable domain reads DVKVTQSSRYLVKRTGEKVFLECVQDMDHENMFWYRQDPGLGLRLIYFSYDVKMKEKGDIPEGYSVSREKKERFSLILESASTNQTSMYLCASSSTGVRSNQPQHFGDGTRLSIL.

V usage is TRBV5-6 and J usage is TRBJ2-1; D tentatively reads TRBD1 or TRBD2 (5 bases each). The CDR3 is 16 amino acids. The V and J ends lost 0 bases and 4 bases respectively, with 14 bases between them. The germline gives CDR1 SGHDT, CDR2 YYEEEE. The CDR3 DNA reads TGTGCCAGCAGCTTGGGCAGGGACCTAATTTACAATGAGCAGTTCTTC. Encoded protein: CASSLGRDLIYNEQFF.

This chain connects TRBV18 to TRBJ2-2, with a tentative D call TRBD1 (5 bases). Germline CDR1 and CDR2: KGHSH and LQKENI. V was clipped by 6 bases and J by 5 bases, with 19 bases between them. There are 16 residues in the CDR3. The CDR3 DNA follows: TGTGCCAGCTCGTCTACAGGTGGGGCTGGAACCGGGGAGCTGTTTTTT. Translation: CASSSTGGAGTGELFF.

The chain joins TRBV27 to TRBJ1-1; TRBD1 aligns across 9 bases. The CDR3 runs to 15 residues. Germline CDR1 and CDR2: MNHEY and SMNVEV (reference sequence). V shed 5 bases and J 4 bases; nucleotides not matched to a gene: 8. Here the CDR3 reads CASSDLTGGSTEAFF. The CDR3 bases are TGTGCCAGCAGTGATTTGACAGGGGGGAGCACTGAAGCTTTCTTT.

The chain employs TRBV19 and TRBJ2-1; D remains ambiguous. CDR3 size: 14 residues. Germline loops: CDR1 LNHDA, CDR2 SQIVND (reference sequence). V lost 5 bases, J lost 4 bases, and 12 bases lay in between. Here the CDR3 DNA reads TGTGCCAGTAGTCCGTGGACCCAGTACAATGAGCAGTTCTTC. Translated, it gives CASSPWTQYNEQFF. Complete variable domain (other parts from reference TRBV19 and TRBJ2-1): DGGITQSPKYLFRKEGQNVTLSCEQNLNHDAMYWYRQDPGQGLRLIYYSQIVNDFQKGDIAEGYSVSREKKESFPLTVTSAQKNPTAFYLCASSPWTQYNEQFFGPGTRLTVL.

The table lists this clone with a few counts. CDR3 amino acids: CASSHRPTWSPNTEAFF. The DNA of the CDR3 is TGTGCCAGCAGCCACCGCCCCACGTGGAGCCCCAACACTGAAGCTTTCTTT. This chain joins TRBV3-1 (or the pseudogene TRBV3-2) and TRBJ1-1; D is unresolved. The CDR3 length is 17 residues. V was clipped by 3 bases and J by 2 bases, with 19 bases between them. CDR1 is LGHDT and CDR2 is YNNKEL in the germline V gene (reference sequence).

The chain has TRBV2 and TRBJ1-2; D is undetermined. Deletions cut 6 bases from V and 3 bases from J, with 14 bases between. CDR3 length: 14 residues. Germline V CDR1 and CDR2: SNHLY, FYNNEI. CDR3 amino acids: CASRARTSYYGYTF. DNA of the CDR3: TGTGCCAGCAGGGCTAGGACGAGTTACTATGGCTACACCTTC.

This clone was counted only a few times. V usage is TRBV5-1 and J usage is TRBJ1-6, with D possibly matching TRBD1 (5 bases). Trimming shortened V by 4 bases and J by 7 bases, and 18 bases separated the two germline ends. The CDR3 is made up of 16 amino acids. Germline V gene data show CDR1 as SGHRS and CDR2 as YFSETQ. The CDR3, as DNA: TGCGCCAGCAGCCTCAAACCGGGACCCCCCAATTCACCCCTCCACTTT. It yields the protein CASSLKPGPPNSPLHF. Full variable domain (rest looked up from reference TRBV5-1 and TRBJ1-6): KAGVTQTPRYLIKTRGQQVTLSCSPISGHRSVSWYQQTPGQGLQFLFEYFSETQRNKGNFPGRFSGRQFSNSRSEMNVSTLELGDSALYLCASSLKPGPPNSPLHFGNGTRLTVT.

This clone was seen a single time. The rearrangement uses TRBV18 and TRBJ2-3; 12 bases map to TRBD2. Germline V CDR1 and CDR2: KGHSH, LQKENI. V was pared by 1 base and J by 3 bases, with 5 bases of the junction left unmatched. The CDR3 length is 17 residues. The CDR3 spells CASSPRASGRATDTQYF. The CDR3 DNA is TGTGCCAGCTCACCACGGGCTAGCGGGAGGGCAACAGATACGCAGTATTTT.

In its sample, this clone is large. Different DNA sequences within this sample yield the same CDR3. The J gene is TRBJ2-1, the V gene TRBV5-4; D is undetermined. The CDR3 sequence is 15 residues long. Germline V gene sequence: CDR1 SGHNT, CDR2 YYREEE (reference sequence). Between the trimmed V and J ends, which lost 0 bases and 1 base, there was a span of 8 bases. CDR3 nucleotides: TGTGCCAGCAGCTTGGACACCAGATCCTACAATGAGCAGTTCTTC. Translation: CASSLDTRSYNEQFF.